This T cell receptor beta chain was sequenced for a study of human T cells and chemical hapten exposure. Overall study: Largely, small differences in pooled library volume made per-sample TCR yields vary. General study results and limits: The number of TCRs over 1 in 1000 frequency stayed unchanged after DPC.

TCRdb processed the RACE reads anew with MiXCR; each CDR3 protein has one entry. The table records around 120,000 distinct CDR3 sequences, approximately 13% of them present only once. Worth noting for this clonotype: Its antigen remains unknown.

Time point denoted: pre-sensitization, week 0. Treatment noted: therapeutic diphenylcyclopropenone sensitization with weekly scalp DPC. Unmatched junction bases numbered 10, after V lost 1 base and J lost 0 bases. This CDR3 is 20 amino acids long. The germline gives CDR1 LGHNA, CDR2 YNFKEQ. The starting material was whole blood, obtained in connection with sensitization to the hapten diphenylcyclopropenone (DPC). This receptor was taken from a woman aged 18-35 years with alopecia areata. Some clones in this sample may be carry-over from other donors' samples. This rearrangement joins TRBV4-2 to TRBJ2-3; 13 bases match TRBD2. The CDR3 sequence: CASSQGLAGGIGPSTDTQYF. The CDR3 DNA sequence: TGTGCCAGCAGCCAAGGACTAGCGGGGGGCATCGGCCCTAGCACAGATACGCAGTATTTT.